Listed below are T cell receptor beta chains from one sample, sequenced in a study of blood T cells in healthy people across ages. TCRdb used MiXCR to reprocess the 5' RACE reads, holding one entry per CDR3 protein. The sample holds 1.5 million to 2 million distinct CDR3 sequences, roughly 30% seen once. Specimen: blood. The receptors were gathered from a woman aged 25 to 39 in good health. The CDR3 runs from the conserved cysteine through the conserved F or W. The D gene is left open where the match is weak. Clone size is stated in some rows and not others, as once, few, many or a class when expanded.

CSVSLDINNQPQHF | TGCAGCGTTTCTCTAGACATCAACAATCAGCCCCAGCATTTT | TRBV29-1 | once | NA | TRBJ1-5
CAISESRTIEQYF | TGTGCCATCAGTGAGTCGAGGACAATCGAGCAGTACTTC | TRBV10-3 | few | NA | TRBJ2-7
CATRYGGRNTEAFF | TGTGCCACCAGGTACGGGGGAAGGAACACTGAAGCTTTCTTT | TRBV15 | NA | NA | TRBJ1-1
CATSDSAAGRASYGYTF | TGTGCCACCAGTGATTCGGCAGCCGGGAGGGCTAGCTATGGCTACACCTTC | TRBV24-1 | once | NA | TRBJ1-2
CVSKGRVTEAFF | TGTGTCAGCAAAGGGCGGGTCACTGAAGCTTTCTTT | TRBV7-9 | NA | NA | TRBJ1-1
CASSPAGAFRETQYF | TGTGCCAGCTCACCGGCGGGGGCCTTTCGGGAGACCCAGTACTTC | TRBV18 | few | NA | TRBJ2-5
CASTQVGGLLHEQFF | TGTGCCAGCACCCAAGTGGGGGGGCTCTTACATGAGCAGTTCTTC | TRBV28 | NA | NA | TRBJ2-1
CASSQSGLAGNYEQYF | TGCGCCAGCAGCCAAAGCGGACTAGCGGGTAACTATGAGCAGTACTTC | TRBV4-1 | few | TRBD2 | TRBJ2-7
CSAIGADGYTF | TGTAGTGCTATAGGGGCGGATGGCTACACCTTC | TRBV20-1 | few | NA | TRBJ1-2
CASSQQFGRQETQYF | TGTGCCAGCAGCCAGCAGTTCGGGAGGCAAGAGACCCAGTACTTC | TRBV3-1 | NA | TRBD2 | TRBJ2-5
CASSFGRSSPLHF | TGTGCCAGCAGTTTCGGGCGGAGTTCACCCCTCCACTTT | TRBV12-3/TRBV12-4 | NA | NA | TRBJ1-6
CAISEKATEAFF | TGTGCCATCAGTGAGAAGGCCACTGAAGCTTTCTTT | TRBV10-3 | few | NA | TRBJ1-1
CASSQTRGPNEKLFF | TGCGCCAGCAGCCAAACCAGGGGGCCCAATGAAAAACTGTTTTTT | TRBV4-1 | once | TRBD1 | TRBJ1-4
CASSVVPGGTGELFF | TGTGCCAGCAGCGTAGTCCCAGGGGGCACCGGGGAGCTGTTTTTT | TRBV9 | NA | TRBD1 | TRBJ2-2
CASSLEAGGTGELFF | TGTGCCAGCAGTTTAGAGGCAGGGGGGACCGGGGAGCTGTTTTTT | TRBV12-3/TRBV12-4 | NA | NA | TRBJ2-2
CASKSLVGEAGSTIYF | TGTGCCAGCAAGTCCCTCGTCGGCGAAGCTGGAAGCACCATATATTTT | TRBV11-2 | NA | NA | TRBJ1-3
CASRAGVGYEQYF | TGTGCCAGCAGAGCGGGAGTAGGATACGAGCAGTACTTC | TRBV2 | NA | TRBD2 | TRBJ2-7
CASSAPGSVGYEQYF | TGTGCCAGCAGTGCTCCGGGATCAGTTGGCTACGAGCAGTACTTC | TRBV28 | NA | NA | TRBJ2-7
CATSDARRGFDNEQFF | TGTGCCACCAGTGACGCTCGACGGGGATTCGACAATGAGCAGTTCTTC | TRBV24-1 | NA | NA | TRBJ2-1
CASSLAGGRGSYGYTF | TGTGCCAGCAGCTTAGCGGGGGGGAGGGGATCCTATGGCTACACCTTC | TRBV7-2 | few | NA | TRBJ1-2
CASSYIGGRGYSNQPQHF | TGTGCCAGCAGCTACATCGGAGGCAGAGGATATAGCAATCAGCCCCAGCATTTT | TRBV7-9 | NA | NA | TRBJ1-5
CVSSLEPDHGANVLTF | TGTGTCAGCAGCTTGGAGCCGGATCATGGGGCCAACGTCCTGACTTTC | TRBV5-4 | NA | NA | TRBJ2-6
CASSPLLAGDSYEQFF | TGTGCCAGCAGCCCCTTACTAGCGGGGGACTCCTATGAGCAGTTCTTC | TRBV9 | few | TRBD2 | TRBJ2-1
CSVAGTSPYEQYF | TGCAGCGTTGCTGGGACGTCACCCTACGAGCAGTACTTC | TRBV29-1 | many | NA | TRBJ2-7
CASRASERVSTDTQYF | TGTGCCAGCAGGGCGAGCGAGCGGGTTAGCACAGATACGCAGTATTTT | TRBV6-1 | NA | NA | TRBJ2-3
CAIRYTAASGTEAFF | TGTGCCATCCGGTATACGGCAGCCTCGGGGACTGAAGCTTTCTTT | TRBV28 | NA | NA | TRBJ1-1
CASSPTLYTGELFF | TGTGCCAGCAGCCCGACTCTTTACACCGGGGAGCTGTTTTTT | TRBV7-2 | NA | NA | TRBJ2-2
CASHRGGEADTQYF | TGCGCCAGCCACCGCGGGGGGGAGGCAGATACGCAGTATTTT | TRBV5-1 | NA | TRBD2 | TRBJ2-3
CASSGRALSNQPQHF | TGTGCCAGCAGTGGCAGGGCACTGAGCAATCAGCCCCAGCATTTT | TRBV2 | NA | NA | TRBJ1-5
CSAAGAASGANVLTF | TGCAGTGCAGCAGGGGCCGCCTCTGGGGCCAACGTCCTGACTTTC | TRBV20-1 | many | NA | TRBJ2-6
CSVKWLLQGAYNEQFF | TGCAGCGTTAAATGGTTGTTACAGGGGGCCTACAATGAGCAGTTCTTC | TRBV29-1 | NA | TRBD1 | TRBJ2-1
CASSRERGFGGNEQFF | TGTGCCAGCAGTAGGGAGAGGGGTTTCGGGGGGAATGAGCAGTTCTTC | TRBV2 | many | TRBD2 | TRBJ2-1
CASSLVFGGNTEAFF | TGTGCCAGCAGCTTAGTTTTCGGGGGGAACACTGAAGCTTTCTTT | TRBV7-8 | few | NA | TRBJ1-1
CSASRQGGRNYGYTF | TGCAGTGCTAGCCGACAGGGTGGCCGTAACTATGGCTACACCTTC | TRBV20-1 | NA | TRBD1 | TRBJ1-2
CASSYSSDSFPSTDTQYF | TGTGCCAGCAGTTACTCGAGCGACAGTTTCCCTAGCACAGATACGCAGTATTTT | TRBV6-8 | few | NA | TRBJ2-3
CASSPFGLEVDGEQFF | TGTGCCAGCAGTCCTTTTGGACTAGAAGTCGACGGTGAGCAGTTCTTC | TRBV6-6 | NA | TRBD2 | TRBJ2-1
CASSQDDRVSYNEQFF | TGCGCCAGCAGCCAAGACGACAGGGTGAGCTACAATGAGCAGTTCTTC | TRBV4-3 | NA | TRBD1 | TRBJ2-1
CSAGSGHLHDYSPLHF | TGCAGTGCTGGCTCAGGACACCTTCATGATTATTCACCCCTCCACTTT | TRBV20-1 | few | NA | TRBJ1-6
CASSVWDRIETQYF | TGTGCCAGCAGCGTATGGGACCGGATAGAGACCCAGTACTTC | TRBV9 | NA | NA | TRBJ2-5
CSARKGDSYYNEQFF | TGCAGTGCTAGAAAGGGGGACTCGTACTACAATGAGCAGTTCTTC | TRBV20-1 | few | NA | TRBJ2-1
CASSYSLGSSYNEQFF | TGTGCCAGCAGTTACTCGCTGGGTAGCTCCTACAATGAGCAGTTCTTC | TRBV6-5 | NA | NA | TRBJ2-1
CASSQTSGVTGELFF | TGCGCCAGCAGCCAAACTAGCGGGGTCACCGGGGAGCTGTTTTTT | TRBV4-1 | few | TRBD2 | TRBJ2-2
CASSLEWDGAQYF | TGTGCCAGCAGCTTAGAATGGGACGGGGCCCAGTACTTC | TRBV7-2 | NA | NA | TRBJ2-7
CASSGPAGGGTEAFF | TGTGCCAGCAGCGGCCCGGCAGGGGGGGGCACTGAAGCTTTCTTT | TRBV27 | NA | TRBD1 | TRBJ1-1
CASGLGGGQFF | TGTGCTAGTGGTTTGGGAGGGGGTCAGTTCTTC | TRBV12-5 | NA | NA | TRBJ2-1
CASSEEIGSPLHF | TGTGCCAGCAGTGAGGAAATAGGATCACCCCTCCACTTT | TRBV2 | few | NA | TRBJ1-6
CASSDRLAGATQYF | TGTGCCAGCAGTGACCGACTAGCGGGAGCTACGCAGTATTTT | TRBV25-1 | NA | TRBD2 | TRBJ2-3
CASSQVNSPHEQFF | TGTGCCAGCAGCCAAGTGAACTCCCCCCACGAGCAGTTCTTC | TRBV3-1 | few | NA | TRBJ2-1
CVSSPRVGYEQYF | TGTGTCAGCAGCCCCCGAGTTGGGTACGAGCAGTACTTC | TRBV3-1 | NA | NA | TRBJ2-7
CASSEGVGQPQHF | TGTGCCAGCAGTGAAGGGGTTGGGCAGCCCCAGCATTTT | TRBV2 | many | NA | TRBJ1-5
CASSSDRADYNEQFF | TGCGCCAGCAGCTCGGACAGGGCCGACTACAATGAGCAGTTCTTC | TRBV5-1 | NA | TRBD1 | TRBJ2-1
CASSLRGLAGETQYF | TGTGCCAGCAGTTTAAGGGGACTAGCGGGAGAGACCCAGTACTTC | TRBV12-3/TRBV12-4 | many | TRBD2 | TRBJ2-5
CANTRTGVNYGYTF | TGTGCCAACACCCGGACAGGGGTGAACTATGGCTACACCTTC | TRBV2 | NA | TRBD1 | TRBJ1-2
CARPPITYEQYF | TGTGCCAGACCCCCAATTACATACGAGCAGTACTTC | TRBV27 | many | NA | TRBJ2-7
CSARIRAKNIQYF | TGCAGTGCCAGGATAAGAGCCAAAAACATTCAGTACTTC | TRBV20-1 | NA | NA | TRBJ2-4
CASSLAGAGGSYEQYF | TGCGCCAGCAGCTTGGCGGGAGCGGGGGGCTCCTACGAGCAGTACTTC | TRBV5-1 | NA | TRBD2 | TRBJ2-7